The sequence of this TCR beta chain was determined in a study of blood T cell repertoires in COVID-19. Study in general: Nucleic acid was either cDNA or gDNA, and it came from T cells, B-cell-depleted T cells, or PBMCs.

The J segment lost 2 bases and the V segment lost 5 bases, leaving 6 bases of the junction unmatched. CDR3 length equals 14 residues. Germline CDR1 and CDR2: SGHAT and FQNNGV. Seattle-derived patients entered the study during active infection and were followed longitudinally. Profiling relied on immunoSEQ multiplex PCR, and the TCRdb table lists in-frame clones only, not all of them. The sample yields roughly 380,000 clones, over 75% seen once. The TCR originated in a woman aged 35 to 49 with COVID-19, enrolled during active disease. V gene TRBV11-2 combines with J gene TRBJ2-7; 7 nucleotides line up with TRBD1. Material for sequencing was peripheral blood. The CDR3 sequence: CASSLGTVTYEQYF. The CDR3 nucleotides are TGTGCCAGCAGCCTTGGGACAGTAACCTACGAGCAGTACTTC.